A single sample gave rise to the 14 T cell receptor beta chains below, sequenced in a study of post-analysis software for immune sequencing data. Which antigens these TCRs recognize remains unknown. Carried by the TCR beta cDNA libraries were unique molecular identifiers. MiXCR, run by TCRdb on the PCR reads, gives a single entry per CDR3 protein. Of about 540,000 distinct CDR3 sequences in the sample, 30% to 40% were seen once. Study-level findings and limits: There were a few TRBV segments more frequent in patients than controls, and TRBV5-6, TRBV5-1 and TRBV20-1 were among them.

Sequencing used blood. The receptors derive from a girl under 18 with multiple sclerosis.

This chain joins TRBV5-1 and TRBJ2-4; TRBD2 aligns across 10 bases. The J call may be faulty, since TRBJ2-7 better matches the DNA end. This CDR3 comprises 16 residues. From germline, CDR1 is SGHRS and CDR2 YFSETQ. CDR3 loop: CASSLGLAGPRNEQYF. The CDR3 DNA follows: TGCGCCAGCAGCTTGGGACTAGCGGGCCCAAGGAACGAGCAGTACTTC.

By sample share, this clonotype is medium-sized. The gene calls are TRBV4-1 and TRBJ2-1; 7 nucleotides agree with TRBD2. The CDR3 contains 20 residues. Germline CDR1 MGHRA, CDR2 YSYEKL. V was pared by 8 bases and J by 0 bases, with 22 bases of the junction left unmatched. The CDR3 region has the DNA TGCGCCAGCGCCCCTAATATGCCCCTTGGGGGGAGGGTCTCCTACAATGAGCAGTTCTTC. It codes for CASAPNMPLGGRVSYNEQFF.

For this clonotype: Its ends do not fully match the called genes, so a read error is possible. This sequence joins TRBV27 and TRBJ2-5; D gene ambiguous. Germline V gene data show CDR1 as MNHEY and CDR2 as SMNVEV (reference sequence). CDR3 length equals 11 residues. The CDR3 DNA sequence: TGTGCCAGCAGTTTATCAGAGGCCCAGTACTTC. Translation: CASSLSEAQYF.

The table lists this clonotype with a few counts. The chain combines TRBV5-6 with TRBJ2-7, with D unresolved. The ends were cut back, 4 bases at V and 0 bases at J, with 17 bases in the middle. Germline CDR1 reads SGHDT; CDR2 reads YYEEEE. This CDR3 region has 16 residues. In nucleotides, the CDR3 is TGTGCCAGCAGCCCAGAGGCAGGAAAAAGCTCCTACGAGCAGTACTTC. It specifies CASSPEAGKSSYEQYF.

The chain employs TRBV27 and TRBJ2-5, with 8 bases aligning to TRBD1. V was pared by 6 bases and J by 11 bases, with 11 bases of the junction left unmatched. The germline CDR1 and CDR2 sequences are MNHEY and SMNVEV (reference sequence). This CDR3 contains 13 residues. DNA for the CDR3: TGTGCCAGCAGATATCAGGGGGCTGGAGAGCAGTACTTC. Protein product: CASRYQGAGEQYF.

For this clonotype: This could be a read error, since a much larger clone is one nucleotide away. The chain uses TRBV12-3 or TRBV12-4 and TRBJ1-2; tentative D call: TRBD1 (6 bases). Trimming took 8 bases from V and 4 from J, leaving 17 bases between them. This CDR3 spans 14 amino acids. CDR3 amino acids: CASGLTGLSYGYTF. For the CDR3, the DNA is TGTGCCAGCGGACTGACAGGCCTAAGCTATGGCTACACCTTC.

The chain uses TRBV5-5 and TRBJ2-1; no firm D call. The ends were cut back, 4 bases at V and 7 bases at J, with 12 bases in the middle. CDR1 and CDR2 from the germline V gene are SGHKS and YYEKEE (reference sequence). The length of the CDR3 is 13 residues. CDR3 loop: CASSNPSSNEQFF. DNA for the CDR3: TGTGCCAGCAGCAACCCCTCTTCAAATGAGCAGTTCTTC.

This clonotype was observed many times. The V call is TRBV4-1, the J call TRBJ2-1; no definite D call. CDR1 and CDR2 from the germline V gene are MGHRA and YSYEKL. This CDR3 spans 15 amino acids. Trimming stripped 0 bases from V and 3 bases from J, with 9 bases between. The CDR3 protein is CASSQDQTIYNEQFF. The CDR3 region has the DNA TGCGCCAGCAGCCAAGATCAAACGATCTACAATGAGCAGTTCTTC.

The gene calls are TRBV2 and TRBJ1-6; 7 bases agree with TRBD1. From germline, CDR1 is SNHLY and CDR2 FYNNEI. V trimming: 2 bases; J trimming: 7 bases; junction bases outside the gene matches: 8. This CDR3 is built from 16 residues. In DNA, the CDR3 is TGTGCCAGCAGTGAACGCACGACAGGGCTAAATTCACCCCTCCACTTT. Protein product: CASSERTTGLNSPLHF.

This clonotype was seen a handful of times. This chain's CDR3 is CAISSGQSGELFF. As DNA, the CDR3 is TGTGCCATCAGTTCGGGACAGTCCGGGGAGCTGTTTTTT. The J gene is TRBJ2-2, the V gene TRBV10-3, with 7 bases that match TRBD1. The CDR3 totals 13 residues. The ends lost 5 bases at V and 6 bases at J; junction bases unmatched: 3. Per the germline V gene, CDR1 is ENHRY and CDR2 is SYGVKD.

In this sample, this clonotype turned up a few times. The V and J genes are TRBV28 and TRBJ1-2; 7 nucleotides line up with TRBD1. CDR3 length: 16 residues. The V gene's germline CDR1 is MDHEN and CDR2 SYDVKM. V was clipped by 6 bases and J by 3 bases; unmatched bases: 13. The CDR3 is CASRGGVRRWDYGYTF. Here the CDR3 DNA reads TGTGCCAGCAGAGGGGGCGTAAGGCGATGGGACTATGGCTACACCTTC.

CDR3: CATSRDLEATYEQYF. The CDR3, as DNA: TGTGCCACCAGCAGAGATCTCGAGGCTACCTACGAGCAGTACTTC. The gene calls are TRBV15 and TRBJ2-7; the D is unclear. Germline V lookup: CDR1 LNHNV, CDR2 YYDKDF (reference sequence). V lost 0 bases to trimming and J lost 2 bases, with 11 bases between them. The length of the CDR3 is 15 residues.

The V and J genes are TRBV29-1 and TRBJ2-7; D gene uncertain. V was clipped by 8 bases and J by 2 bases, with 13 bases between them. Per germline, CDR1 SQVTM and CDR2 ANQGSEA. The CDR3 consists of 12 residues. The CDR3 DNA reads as TGCAGCATCGAGACAAGAGCCTACGAGCAGTACTTC. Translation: CSIETRAYEQYF.

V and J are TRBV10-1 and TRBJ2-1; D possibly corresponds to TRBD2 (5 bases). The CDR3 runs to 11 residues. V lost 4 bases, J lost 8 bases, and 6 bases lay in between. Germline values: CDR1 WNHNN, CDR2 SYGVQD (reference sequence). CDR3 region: CASSAGYEQFF. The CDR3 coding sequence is TGCGCCAGCAGTGCGGGGTATGAGCAGTTCTTC.